A single sample is the source of the 4 T cell receptor beta chains below, sequenced in a study of T cells in narcolepsy. The method was immunoSEQ multiplex PCR; TCRdb's version includes in-frame clones alone and lacks a portion of them. The sample has tens of thousands of clones; over 75% are singletons. The sequenced sample was memory (CD45RA-) CD4+ T cells from blood. The receptors come from a human donor in good health.

The chain combines TRBV29-1 with TRBJ2-7, with 8 bases matching TRBD2. Germline values: CDR1 SQVTM, CDR2 ANQGSEA. V lost 7 bases to trimming and J lost 5 bases; unmatched junction nucleotides: 13. The CDR3 sequence is 14 residues long. The CDR3 DNA reads TGCAGCGCTACCTTCAGCGGGAGTGCACACGAGCAGTACTTC. As protein: CSATFSGSAHEQYF.

This clone has a single count. This chain joins TRBV29-1 and TRBJ2-1; D is possibly TRBD1 or TRBD2 (5 bases each). Per the germline V gene, CDR1 is SQVTM and CDR2 is ANQGSEA. This CDR3 spans 14 amino acids. V lost 6 bases, J lost 8 bases, and 20 bases lay in between. Here the CDR3 reads CSVVPGRLPHEQFF. CDR3 coding DNA: TGCAGCGTCGTACCGGGACGACTACCGCATGAGCAGTTCTTC.

The chain uses TRBV19 and TRBJ2-5; D remains ambiguous. Near its end, the DNA agrees better with TRBJ2-7, so the J call may be wrong. Germline CDR1 reads LNHDA; CDR2 reads SQIVND (reference sequence). The CDR3 consists of 14 residues. The CDR3 DNA is TGTGCCAGTAGCTCTAGGGTTGGCGTCTACGAGCAGTACTTC. Its translation: CASSSRVGVYEQYF.

There are a few counts of this clone. The CDR3 here is CASSLVGSSYEQYF. Written as DNA, the CDR3 is TGTGCCAGCAGCTTGGTGGGTAGCTCCTACGAGCAGTACTTC. The V gene is TRBV11-2, the J gene TRBJ2-7; D is undetermined. V was trimmed by 3 bases and J by 0 bases, leaving 9 bases between them. Germline assignment: CDR1 SGHAT and CDR2 FQNNGV. This CDR3 has 14 residues.